This T cell receptor beta chain was retrieved from a study of blood T cells in healthy people across ages. The sample holds a few counts of this clonotype. Germline V gene sequence: CDR1 MNHEY, CDR2 SVGEGT. V was cut by 7 bases and J by 0 bases, with 13 bases left in between. There are 14 residues in the CDR3. The use of a sample-barcoded 5' primer and a J-beta primer mix characterized a second PCR of about 7 to 12 cycles. TCRdb processed the 5' RACE reads anew with MiXCR; each CDR3 protein has one entry. Of 650,000 to 800,000 distinct CDR3 sequences listed, around 43% are singletons. The genes are TRBV6-2 or TRBV6-3 and TRBJ2-7; no firm D call. Sequenced input: blood. The TCR comes from a man in his sixties in good health. CDR3 sequence: CASTKSSSSYEQYF. Here the CDR3 DNA reads TGTGCCAGCACCAAAAGTAGTTCCTCCTACGAGCAGTACTTC.